Given below is one T cell receptor beta chain in context. Measured with immunoSEQ multiplex PCR; TCRdb has only the in-frame clones, and not every one. This sample has roughly 60,000 clones, with 85% to 95% found just once. Autoimmune disease history or systemic immunosuppression disqualified patients. The data originate from a study of OX40 agonist ivuxolimab in advanced cancers. J gave up 1 base and V 3 bases, and 2 bases lay outside the gene matches. Germline loops: CDR1 MNHNS, CDR2 SASEGT. The CDR3 consists of 16 residues. V and J are TRBV6-1 and TRBJ2-1; 11 bases map to TRBD2. Sequences were derived from CD4+ or CD8+ T cells sorted from blood, sampled in a trial of the OX40 agonist ivuxolimab. The sequence derives from an adult with an advanced solid tumor such as melanoma, head and neck, liver or kidney cancer. CDR3 DNA sequence: TGTGCCAGCAGTGAGGGACTAGCGGTGTCCTACAATGAGCAGTTCTTC. This translates into CASSEGLAVSYNEQFF.